This T cell receptor (beta chain) was captured by sequencing in a study of T cells in Graves' hyperthyroidism and ophthalmopathy. The study, taken as a whole, reports: Most thyroid clonotypes that were expanded above 0.001 also turned up in blood.

Graves' hyperthyroidism was deemed stable absent ophthalmopathy progression within 18 months. Hyperthyroidism, newly diagnosed and lasting under 2 months, affected patients aged 18 to 65. Based on clinical symptoms, serum thyroxine and TRAb, thyroid ultrasound and orbital computed tomography, diagnoses were reached. This clonotype has just a few counts. The antigen is unknown. CDR3 length: 20 amino acids. CDR1 and CDR2 from the germline V gene are WNHNN and SYGVQD (reference sequence). V was shortened by 0 bases and J by 2 bases, with 23 bases between the two germline ends. From RNA transcripts, TCR beta CDR3 regions were amplified. The primer set for the first-round RT-PCR of the TCR CDR3 was HTBI. From the multiplex PCR reads, TCRdb called clonotypes with MiXCR, one entry per CDR3 protein. The sample consists of under 400,000 distinct CDR3 sequences, 11% to 15% of them appearing once.

The chain is built from TRBV10-1 and TRBJ2-4, with a weak D call TRBD2 (5 bases). The specimen sequenced was blood. The sequence was collected from a woman in her sixties or seventies with Graves' hyperthyroidism. This CDR3 reads CASSESIGVQVAVPKNIQYF. The CDR3 bases are TGCGCCAGCAGTGAGTCAATCGGGGTTCAGGTCGCGGTCCCCAAAAACATTCAGTACTTC.